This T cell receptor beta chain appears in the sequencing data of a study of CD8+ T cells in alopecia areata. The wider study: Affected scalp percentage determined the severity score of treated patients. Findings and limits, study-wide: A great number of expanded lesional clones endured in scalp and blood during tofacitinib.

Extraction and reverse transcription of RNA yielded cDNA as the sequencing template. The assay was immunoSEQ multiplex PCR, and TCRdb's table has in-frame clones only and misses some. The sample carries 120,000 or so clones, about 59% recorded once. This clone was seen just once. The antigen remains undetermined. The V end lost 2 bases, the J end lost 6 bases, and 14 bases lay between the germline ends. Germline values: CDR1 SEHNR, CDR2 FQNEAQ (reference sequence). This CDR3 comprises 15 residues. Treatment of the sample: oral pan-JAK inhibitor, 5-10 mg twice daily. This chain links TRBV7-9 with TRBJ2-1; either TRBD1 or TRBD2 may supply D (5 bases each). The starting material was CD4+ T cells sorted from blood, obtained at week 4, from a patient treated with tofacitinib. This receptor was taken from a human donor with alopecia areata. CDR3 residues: CASSLREQVGNEQFF. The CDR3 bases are TGTGCCAGCAGCTTACGGGAACAGGTGGGCAATGAGCAGTTCTTC.